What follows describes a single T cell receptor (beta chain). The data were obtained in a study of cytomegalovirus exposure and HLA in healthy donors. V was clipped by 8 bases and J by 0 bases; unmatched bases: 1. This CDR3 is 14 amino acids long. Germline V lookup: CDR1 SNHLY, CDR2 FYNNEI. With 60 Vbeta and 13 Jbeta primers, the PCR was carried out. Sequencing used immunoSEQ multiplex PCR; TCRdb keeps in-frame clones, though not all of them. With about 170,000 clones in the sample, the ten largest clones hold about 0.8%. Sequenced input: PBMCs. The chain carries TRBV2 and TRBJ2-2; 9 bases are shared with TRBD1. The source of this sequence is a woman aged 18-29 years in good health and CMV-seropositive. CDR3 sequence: CASRQGANTGELFF. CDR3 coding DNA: TGTGCCAGCCGACAGGGGGCGAACACCGGGGAGCTGTTTTTT.